A single sample gave rise to the 30 T cell receptor beta chains below, sequenced in a study of blood T cell repertoires in COVID-19 (dated by TCRdb to 2018 to 2020). Receptor amplification or capture employed the immunoSEQ multiplex PCR assay. Here the immuneACCESS table is served through TCRdb, limited to in-frame sequences with V and J called. Missing clones are a known gap in these copies; in checked studies unresolved V genes cover under half, and the rest lacks a known reason. This sample lists about 25,000 clones; more than 75% were detected once. The ten biggest clones cover roughly 7.6% of the sample. Specimen: peripheral blood. The receptors were sampled from a man aged 45-65 years with active COVID-19.

This clone has just one count. The chain couples TRBV5-6 to TRBJ2-5, with D possibly being TRBD1 (5 bases). Trimming removed 0 bases from V and 5 bases from J, with 14 bases in between. Germline V lookup: CDR1 SGHDT, CDR2 YYEEEE. The CDR3 runs 15 residues. CDR3 nucleotide sequence: TGTGCCAGCAGCTTGGTAGGGGCGGTTGGTGAGACCCAGTACTTC. Its protein is CASSLVGAVGETQYF.

The chain recombines TRBV13 with TRBJ2-7; 7 positions agree with TRBD2. This CDR3 spans 12 amino acids. With V trimmed by 8 bases and J by 4 bases, 5 bases remained unmatched. Germline V gene lookup returns CDR1 PRHDT and CDR2 FYEKMQ (reference sequence). As DNA, the CDR3 is TGTGCCAGCGGGGAGGGCGCGTACGAGCAGTACTTC. Protein: CASGEGAYEQYF.

This clone was detected only a few times. The chain joins TRBV25-1 to TRBJ1-2, with TRBD1 matching over 7 bases. The V segment lost 8 bases and the J segment 8 bases; nucleotides outside the gene matches: 11. The CDR3 totals 13 residues. Germline V gene lookup returns CDR1 MGHDK and CDR2 SYGVNS. The CDR3 DNA reads TGTGCCAGCTCCACCGTCGCCAGGGGGGGCTACACCTTC. This sequence encodes CASSTVARGGYTF.

The chain has TRBV5-1 and TRBJ2-1; D uncertain. There are 15 residues in the CDR3. V was cut by 1 base and J by 0 bases, with 8 bases left in between. Germline CDR1 SGHRS, CDR2 YFSETQ. The CDR3 DNA reads TGCGCCAGCAGCTTGCTCTACCGCTCCTACAATGAGCAGTTCTTC. It encodes CASSLLYRSYNEQFF. Drawing the rest from reference TRBV5-1 and TRBJ2-1, the complete variable domain is KAGVTQTPRYLIKTRGQQVTLSCSPISGHRSVSWYQQTPGQGLQFLFEYFSETQRNKGNFPGRFSGRQFSNSRSEMNVSTLELGDSALYLCASSLLYRSYNEQFFGPGTRLTVL.

The chain couples TRBV18 to TRBJ2-1, with TRBD2 as a possible D gene (6 bases). The CDR3 totals 15 residues. Germline V gives CDR1 KGHSH, CDR2 LQKENI. V lost 4 bases, J lost 8 bases, and 18 bases lay in between. This chain's CDR3 is CASSRPSAVADEQFF. In DNA form, the CDR3 reads TGTGCCAGCTCACGGCCTAGCGCGGTGGCGGATGAGCAGTTCTTC.

The CDR3 nucleotides read TGTGCCAGCAGCCACACAGGGGGGCAAGAGACCCAGTACTTC. Translation: CASSHTGGQETQYF. J is TRBJ2-5 and V is TRBV3-1 (or the pseudogene TRBV3-2); 8 bases map to TRBD1. Germline V gene sequence: CDR1 LGHDT, CDR2 YNNKEL (reference sequence). With V trimmed by 3 bases and J by 2 bases, 2 bases remained unmatched. This CDR3 is built from 14 residues.

The chain combines TRBV2 with TRBJ1-4; no clear D gene. The CDR3 is 14 residues long. Germline V gene data show CDR1 as SNHLY and CDR2 as FYNNEI. V was cut by 4 bases and J by 4 bases, with 10 bases left in between. The CDR3 DNA reads as TGTGCCAGCAGTGGCGGAGGATTTAATGAAAAACTGTTTTTT. This encodes CASSGGGFNEKLFF. Based on the CDR3 plus reference TRBV2 and TRBJ1-4, the full variable domain is EPEVTQTPSHQVTQMGQEVILRCVPISNHLYFYWYRQILGQKVEFLVSFYNNEISEKSEIFDDQFSVERPDGSNFTLKIRSTKLEDSAMYFCASSGGGFNEKLFFGSGTQLSVL.

J is TRBJ2-1 and V is TRBV10-1; 14 bases fit TRBD2. J lost 7 bases, V lost 4 bases, and 9 bases had no gene match. Per germline, CDR1 WNHNN and CDR2 SYGVQD (reference sequence). The CDR3 contains 17 residues. Here the CDR3 DNA reads TGCGCCAGCAGTGGGTCGTGGCGACTAGCGGGGGGGAATGAGCAGTTCTTC. Its translation is CASSGSWRLAGGNEQFF.

This chain connects TRBV6-1 to TRBJ2-2; TRBD1 might be the D (5 bases). V lost 4 bases to trimming and J lost 0 bases, with 12 bases between them. The CDR3 covers 16 residues. Germline-derived CDR1 and CDR2 are MNHNS and SASEGT. CDR3 nucleotides: TGTGCCAGCAGTGGCAGGGTTTCCACGAACACCGGGGAGCTGTTTTTT. It yields the protein CASSGRVSTNTGELFF.

CDR3 sequence (DNA): TGTGCCAGCAGTTACTCTGGGGGCCCATACGAGCAGTACGTC. This gives the protein CASSYSGGPYEQYV. The chain carries TRBV6-2 or TRBV6-3 and TRBJ2-7; possibly TRBD1 for D (6 bases). In germline, CDR1 is MNHEY, CDR2 SVGEGT. The CDR3 runs to 14 residues. V gave up 0 bases and J gave up 4 bases, with 10 bases separating them.

The chain employs TRBV10-2 and TRBJ2-1; 10 bases are shared with TRBD2. Per germline, CDR1 WSHSY and CDR2 SAAADI. The CDR3 covers 15 residues. Unmatched junction bases numbered 9, after V lost 3 bases and J lost 10 bases. The CDR3 is CASSEGVTSGDEQFF. CDR3 sequence (DNA): TGCGCCAGCAGTGAAGGGGTCACTAGCGGGGACGAGCAGTTCTTC.

This clone was counted a single time. The CDR3 loop reads CATSAGLGSYEQYF. CDR3 nucleotides: TGTGCCACCAGTGCAGGGCTGGGATCCTACGAGCAGTACTTC. The chain has TRBV24-1 and TRBJ2-7; tentatively, D is TRBD1 (5 bases). The V gene lost 5 bases and the J gene lost 1 base, with 11 bases spanning the gap. This CDR3 comprises 14 residues. In germline, CDR1 is KGHDR, CDR2 SFDVKD.

This chain connects TRBV28 to TRBJ2-2, with a possible D match to TRBD2 (5 bases). Germline lookup yields CDR1 MDHEN and CDR2 SYDVKM. The length of the CDR3 is 16 residues. V was clipped by 6 bases and J by 6 bases, with 20 bases between them. In nucleotides, the CDR3 is TGTGCCAGCAGATCTGGAGGAAGAGGAATGGCCGGGGAGCTGTTTTTT. As protein: CASRSGGRGMAGELFF.

The J gene is TRBJ1-6, the V gene TRBV2; no clear D. V lost 6 bases to trimming and J lost 7 bases, with 13 bases between them. CDR3 length: 14 residues. CDR1 and CDR2 (germline): SNHLY, FYNNEI. The CDR3 loop reads CASRQRGQNSPLHF. DNA for the CDR3: TGTGCCAGCAGACAACGAGGGCAAAATTCACCCCTCCACTTT.

The chain uses TRBV27 and TRBJ2-2; 7 bases match TRBD2. Per the germline V gene, CDR1 is MNHEY and CDR2 is SMNVEV (reference sequence). CDR3 length: 13 residues. J was trimmed by 6 bases and V by 6 bases; bases with no gene match: 4. The CDR3 DNA reads as TGTGCCAGCAGCGCGGGAGCATCCGGGGAGCTGTTTTTT. Residues: CASSAGASGELFF.

This chain connects TRBV5-1 to TRBJ1-4; D is ambiguous. Germline CDR1 SGHRS, CDR2 YFSETQ. The CDR3 consists of 15 residues. Trimming cost V 8 bases and J 0 bases, with 14 bases left between them. This CDR3 reads CASTQRGTTNEKLFF. The CDR3 region has the DNA TGCGCCAGTACTCAGCGGGGTACAACTAATGAAAAACTGTTTTTT.

The rearrangement uses TRBV6-1 and TRBJ2-1, with D perhaps matching TRBD1 (5 bases). CDR1 and CDR2 from the germline V gene are MNHNS and SASEGT. V was clipped by 3 bases and J by 4 bases, with 13 bases between them. This CDR3 contains 15 residues. CDR3 DNA sequence: TGTGCCAGCAGTGATCTGGGAAACAGGTACAATGAGCAGTTCTTC. Its translation is CASSDLGNRYNEQFF.

The CDR3 DNA is TGTGCCAGCAGCCAAGTTAGCGGGGGGGCCGGAGAGACCCAGTACTTC. This gives the protein CASSQVSGGAGETQYF. The chain couples TRBV4-2 to TRBJ2-5; 11 nucleotides align to TRBD2. CDR1 and CDR2 from the germline V gene are LGHNA and YNFKEQ. V trimming: 1 base; J trimming: 4 bases; junction bases outside the gene matches: 5. The CDR3 consists of 16 residues.

This chain joins TRBV12-5 and TRBJ2-5; a weak D match, TRBD2 (5 bases). Germline values: CDR1 LGHNT, CDR2 FRNRAP. The V end lost 6 bases, the J end lost 3 bases, and 11 bases lay between the germline ends. The CDR3 is 13 residues long. CDR3 nucleotides: TGTGCTAGTGGCCCCTGGGAGAAAGAGACCCAGTACTTC. The encoded protein is CASGPWEKETQYF.

J is TRBJ2-3 and V is TRBV18, with D unclear. The CDR3 has 15 residues. Trimming removed 3 bases from V and 0 bases from J, with 10 bases in between. The germline gives CDR1 KGHSH, CDR2 LQKENI. CDR3 loop: CASSPGATSTDTQYF. The CDR3 DNA reads TGTGCCAGCTCACCCGGAGCTACTAGCACAGATACGCAGTATTTT.

This clone showed up just once. The CDR3 is CASSHRTGDSPLHF. As DNA, the CDR3 is TGCGCCAGCAGCCACCGGACAGGTGATTCACCCCTCCACTTT. The chain combines TRBV4-3 with TRBJ1-6, with 7 bases identical to TRBD1. The V gene end was trimmed by 3 bases and the J gene end by 8 bases; junction bases not matched to a gene: 4. This CDR3 spans 14 amino acids. Germline V gene lookup returns CDR1 LGHNA and CDR2 YSLEER.

Only one count was recorded for this clone. CDR3 residues: CASSPGQTYEQYF. The CDR3 DNA reads as TGTGCCAGTAGTCCGGGACAGACCTACGAGCAGTACTTC. This chain joins TRBV19 and TRBJ2-7, with TRBD1 identical over 7 bases. Unmatched junction bases numbered 3, after V lost 5 bases and J lost 2 bases. Germline loops: CDR1 LNHDA, CDR2 SQIVND (reference sequence). The CDR3 is made up of 13 amino acids.

The chain recombines TRBV4-1 with TRBJ1-1, with 8 positions matching TRBD1. The germline V gene has CDR1 MGHRA and CDR2 YSYEKL. The junction had 2 bases not matched to a gene; V was cut back by 4 bases and J by 1 base. The CDR3 runs 14 residues. CDR3 loop: CASSRGQGNTEAFF. The CDR3 nucleotides are TGCGCCAGCAGCCGTGGACAGGGGAACACTGAAGCTTTCTTT.

The chain couples TRBV12-3 or TRBV12-4 to TRBJ2-3, with 10 bases fitting TRBD2. The CDR3 is made up of 13 amino acids. V lost 10 bases to trimming and J lost 3 bases; unmatched junction nucleotides: 4. CDR3 amino acids: CAIKREGTDTQYF. CDR3 nucleotides: TGTGCCATAAAGCGGGAGGGAACAGATACGCAGTATTTT.

The chain joins TRBV5-6 to TRBJ1-6; 10 bases are shared with TRBD1. With V trimmed by 4 bases and J by 9 bases, 4 bases remained unmatched. The CDR3 length is 14 residues. Germline CDR1 and CDR2: SGHDT and YYEEEE. Written as DNA, the CDR3 is TGTGCCAGCAGCCCCGGGACAGGGGCTTCACCCCTCCACTTT. Translating gives CASSPGTGASPLHF.

The chain links TRBV7-9 to TRBJ1-5; D uncertain. Per the germline V gene, CDR1 is SEHNR and CDR2 is FQNEAQ (reference sequence). The CDR3 covers 14 residues. V shed 5 bases and J shed 0 bases, with 8 bases lying between them. The CDR3 nucleotides read TGTGCCAGCAGCCCGAGAAATAGCAATCAGCCCCAGCATTTT. Its protein product is CASSPRNSNQPQHF.

V gene TRBV7-9 combines with J gene TRBJ2-1, with a tentative D call TRBD1 (5 bases). Trimming pared 5 bases from V and 0 bases from J, leaving 11 bases between. Germline V gene lookup returns CDR1 SEHNR and CDR2 FQNEAQ (reference sequence). This CDR3 region has 15 residues. CDR3 bases: TGTGCCAGCAGCGAACGACAGAGCTCCTACAATGAGCAGTTCTTC. Protein sequence: CASSERQSSYNEQFF.

The chain combines TRBV10-2 with TRBJ2-7, with TRBD1 matching 10 bases. Germline trimming cut 7 bases from V and 4 bases from J; bases unmatched to any gene: 7. CDR3 size: 14 residues. CDR1 and CDR2 (germline): WSHSY, SAAADI. The CDR3 spells CASKATGGHYEQYF. In DNA form, the CDR3 reads TGCGCCAGCAAGGCGACAGGGGGCCATTACGAGCAGTACTTC.

This clone was seen only once. The chain employs TRBV7-9 and TRBJ2-1; D unresolved. CDR1 is SEHNR and CDR2 is FQNEAQ in the germline V gene (reference sequence). The CDR3 totals 15 residues. V lost 5 bases to trimming and J lost 6 bases, with 17 bases between them. The CDR3: CASSPASMSFNEQFF. CDR3 bases: TGTGCCAGCAGCCCCGCTAGTATGAGTTTCAATGAGCAGTTCTTC.

A single count supports this clone. V usage is TRBV10-3 and J usage is TRBJ2-1; 8 bases align to TRBD2. The V and J ends lost 1 base and 3 bases, in that order; junction bases with no gene match: 11. The length of the CDR3 is 18 residues. Germline V lookup: CDR1 ENHRY, CDR2 SYGVKD. CDR3 amino acids: CAISEWPAGEFFYNEQFF. CDR3 bases: TGTGCCATCAGTGAGTGGCCAGCGGGGGAGTTCTTCTACAATGAGCAGTTCTTC.